This T cell receptor (beta chain) stems from a study of human T cells and chemical hapten exposure. The study, taken as a whole, reports: Expanded TCRs were compared with controls, and the expanded TCRs formed significantly more large CDR3 similarity clusters.

Time point specified: pre-sensitization, week 0. The sample's treatment: therapeutic diphenylcyclopropenone sensitization with weekly scalp DPC. V gave up 4 bases and J gave up 4 bases, with 13 bases separating them. Germline assignment: CDR1 SEHNR and CDR2 FQNEAQ (reference sequence). This CDR3 comprises 14 residues. TCRdb redid the calling of the RACE reads with MiXCR, one entry per CDR3 protein. The sample records some 360,000 distinct CDR3 sequences, roughly 5.3% being singletons. With regard to this clonotype: The antigen is unknown.

J is TRBJ1-2 and V is TRBV7-9; D is possibly TRBD1 (5 bases). The specimen was whole blood, collected in connection with sensitization to the hapten diphenylcyclopropenone (DPC). The source of this sequence is a woman between 45 and 60 years old with alopecia areata. Some clones in this sample may be carry-over from other donors' samples. The CDR3: CASSSQGVGYGYTF. The CDR3 DNA follows: TGTGCCAGCAGCTCCCAGGGTGTAGGCTATGGCTACACCTTC.